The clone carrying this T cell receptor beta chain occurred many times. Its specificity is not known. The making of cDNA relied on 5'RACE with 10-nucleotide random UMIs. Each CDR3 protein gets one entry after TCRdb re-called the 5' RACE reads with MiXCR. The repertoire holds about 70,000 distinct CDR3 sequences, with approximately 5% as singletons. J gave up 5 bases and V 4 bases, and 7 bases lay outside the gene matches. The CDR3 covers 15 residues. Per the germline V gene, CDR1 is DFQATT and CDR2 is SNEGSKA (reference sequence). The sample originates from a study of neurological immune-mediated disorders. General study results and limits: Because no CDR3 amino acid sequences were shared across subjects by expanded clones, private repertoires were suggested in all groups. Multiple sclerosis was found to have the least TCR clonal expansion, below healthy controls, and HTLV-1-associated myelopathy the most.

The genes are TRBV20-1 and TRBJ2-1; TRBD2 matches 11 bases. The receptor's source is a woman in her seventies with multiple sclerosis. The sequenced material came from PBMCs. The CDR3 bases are TGCAGTGCTACCGGGACTAGCGGAATGAACAATGAGCAGTTCTTC. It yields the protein CSATGTSGMNNEQFF.